The TCR beta chain described here comes from a study of cytomegalovirus exposure and HLA in healthy donors. It was with 60 Vbeta and 13 Jbeta primers that the PCR ran. Assay: immunoSEQ multiplex PCR; the TCRdb copy retains only in-frame clones and omits some. The data hold over 95,000 clones, with about 78% observed a single time. The germline gives CDR1 SGHRS, CDR2 YFSETQ. The CDR3 is 15 amino acids. Trimming left V 4 bases short and J 2 bases short, with 16 bases between. The sequenced sample was PBMCs. The sequence derives from a man in his forties in good health and CMV-seronegative. The rearrangement uses TRBV5-1 and TRBJ2-7; D uncertain. The CDR3 spells CASSPAADSTYEQYF. The DNA for the CDR3 is TGCGCCAGCAGCCCCGCGGCCGATTCAACCTACGAGCAGTACTTC.